This T cell receptor (beta chain) was profiled in a study of T cell repertoires in cytomegalovirus infection. The CDR3 loop spans 14 amino acids. Germline assignment: CDR1 SGHAT and CDR2 FQNNGV. V lost 5 bases to trimming and J lost 0 bases, with 10 bases between them. Via MiXCR, TCRdb re-called the reads, giving one row per CDR3 protein. The repertoire holds approximately 250,000 distinct CDR3 sequences, with 9.1% as singletons. This clonotype was observed many times. Source material: PBMCs. The rearrangement joins TRBV11-2 to TRBJ2-5, with D possibly TRBD1 on 6 matching bases. This receptor was identified in a human donor in good health (CMV status not recorded). Some clones in this sample may be carry-over from other donors' samples. CDR3 sequence reads: CASSPTGNQETQYF. The CDR3 bases are TGTGCCAGCAGCCCGACAGGAAACCAAGAGACCCAGTACTTC.